This T cell receptor beta chain was observed in a study of post-analysis software for immune sequencing data. Study as a whole: Patients with relapsing-remitting, secondary progressive and progressive-relapsing multiple sclerosis courses were all represented.

V lost 4 bases, J lost 5 bases, and 19 bases lay in between. This CDR3 region has 16 residues. CDR1 and CDR2 (germline): SGHNT, YYREEE (reference sequence). Unique molecular identifiers had been added to the TCR beta cDNA libraries. From the PCR reads, TCRdb called clonotypes with MiXCR, one entry per CDR3 protein. The sample contains about 400,000 distinct CDR3 sequences, roughly 30% of which appear only once. Notes on this clonotype: What it binds is unknown.

General study results and limits: In patients, TRBV5-6, TRBV5-1 and TRBV20-1 belonged to roughly 5 TRBV segments found more frequently than in controls.

This TCR was sampled from a girl aged 10-17 years with multiple sclerosis. The chain combines TRBV5-4 with TRBJ2-1; the D gene is possibly TRBD1 (5 bases). The material sequenced was blood. CDR3 DNA sequence: TGTGCCAGCAGCCTCGCCCTCCGACAGTCAGACAATGAGCAGTTCTTC. It yields the protein CASSLALRQSDNEQFF.